This entry lists 18 T cell receptor beta chains sequenced from one sample in a study of blood T cell repertoires in COVID-19. TCRdb keeps only in-frame clones here, not all; method: immunoSEQ multiplex PCR. There are around 220,000 clones in the sample; roughly 88% occur only once, and roughly 15% lies in the top ten. The sequencing sample was made of PBMCs or T cells enriched from blood (not recorded which). These receptors were taken from a woman aged 45 to 65 with acute COVID-19.

V gene TRBV3-1 (or the pseudogene TRBV3-2) combines with J gene TRBJ1-1; the match to TRBD1 covers 9 bases. J was trimmed by 5 bases and V by 6 bases; bases with no gene match: 7. CDR1 and CDR2 from the germline V gene are LGHDT and YNNKEL (reference sequence). This CDR3 is 14 amino acids long. CDR3 loop: CASRVDRGSTEAFF. DNA of the CDR3: TGTGCCAGCAGAGTGGACAGGGGTTCAACTGAAGCTTTCTTT.

This clone has a single count. The V gene is TRBV29-1, the J gene TRBJ1-4; TRBD1 might be the D (5 bases). V lost 6 bases and J lost 3, with 11 bases in between. Per germline, CDR1 SQVTM and CDR2 ANQGSEA. CDR3 length: 13 amino acids. CDR3 DNA sequence: TGCAGCGTGGGGCGCGGCCCTAATGAAAAACTGTTTTTT. It yields the protein CSVGRGPNEKLFF.

The chain links TRBV6-5 to TRBJ1-1; a possible D gene is TRBD1 (5 bases). Between the trimmed V and J ends, which lost 6 bases and 3 bases, there was a span of 11 bases. The germline CDR1 and CDR2 sequences are MNHEY and SVGAGI. CDR3 length equals 13 residues. For the CDR3, the DNA is TGTGCCAGCAGGTGGGGCTGGGACACTGAAGCTTTCTTT. Translating gives CASRWGWDTEAFF.

The gene calls are TRBV12-3 or TRBV12-4 and TRBJ2-3, with D tentatively TRBD2 (7 bases). The CDR3 runs 13 residues. Trimming shortened V by 8 bases and J by 2 bases, and 11 bases separated the two germline ends. CDR3 sequence reads: CASGGANTDTQYF. CDR3 coding DNA: TGTGCCAGCGGGGGGGCCAACACAGATACGCAGTATTTT.

The gene calls are TRBV25-1 and TRBJ2-1, with TRBD2 matching over 8 bases. Germline CDR1 MGHDK, CDR2 SYGVNS. After removal of 4 bases from V and 3 bases from J, the junction contained 5 bases not matched to a gene. CDR3 size: 15 residues. As DNA, the CDR3 is TGTGCCAGCAGTGCCCCCGGGGGGGGCTACAATGAGCAGTTCTTC. Amino acid sequence: CASSAPGGGYNEQFF.

V is TRBV28 and J is TRBJ2-2; D is possibly TRBD1 (6 bases). CDR3 length: 19 amino acids. V gave up 5 bases and J gave up 1 base, with 23 bases separating them. Germline lookup yields CDR1 MDHEN and CDR2 SYDVKM. The CDR3 region has the DNA TGTGCCAGCAGTCCCTCCCCCGGTGCAGGGGCGAGGAACACCGGGGAGCTGTTTTTT. This encodes CASSPSPGAGARNTGELFF.

This clone was detected a few times. V gene TRBV27 combines with J gene TRBJ1-1; 7 bases map to TRBD1. The CDR3 has 15 amino acids. With 8 bases clipped from V and 5 bases from J, the junction kept 14 bases outside the gene matches. CDR1 is MNHEY, CDR2 SMNVEV, per germline (reference sequence). The CDR3 DNA follows: TGTGCCAGCCTAAACCTACAGGGGTGGAAGACTGAAGCTTTCTTT. This gives the protein CASLNLQGWKTEAFF.

This chain's CDR3 is CASTDRAGNTIYF. CDR3 nucleotide sequence: TGTGCCAGCACCGACAGGGCTGGAAACACCATATATTTT. This sequence joins TRBV7-2 and TRBJ1-3; 7 bases match TRBD1. Looked up from germline, CDR1 is SGHTA and CDR2 is FQGNSA. The CDR3 sequence is 13 residues long. J lost 2 bases, V lost 7 bases, and 2 bases had no gene match.

This clone appeared once. The chain employs TRBV2 and TRBJ2-1; 8 bases agree with TRBD2. The CDR3 loop spans 14 amino acids. With 6 bases clipped from V and 5 bases from J, the junction kept 6 bases outside the gene matches. Germline V CDR1 and CDR2: SNHLY, FYNNEI. CDR3 sequence (DNA): TGTGCCAGCAGGGGGACTAGGGGGAACAATGAGCAGTTCTTC. Protein sequence: CASRGTRGNNEQFF.

V and J are TRBV11-2 and TRBJ2-5, with a weak D call TRBD2 (5 bases). The CDR3 is 15 residues long. V lost 1 base, J lost 5 bases, and 14 bases lay in between. Germline loops: CDR1 SGHAT, CDR2 FQNNGV. CDR3 region: CASSLASGSGETQYF. CDR3 DNA: TGTGCCAGCAGCTTAGCGTCCGGGTCGGGGGAGACCCAGTACTTC. Variable domain in full (rest from reference TRBV11-2 and TRBJ2-5): EAGVAQSPRYKIIEKRQSVAFWCNPISGHATLYWYQQILGQGPKLLIQFQNNGVVDDSQLPKDRFSAERLKGVDSTLKIQPAKLEDSAVYLCASSLASGSGETQYFGPGTRLLVL.

This sequence joins TRBV29-1 and TRBJ1-1; unclear D gene. The length of the CDR3 is 13 residues. The germline V gene encodes CDR1 SQVTM and CDR2 ANQGSEA. Trimming took 4 bases from V and 2 from J, leaving 11 bases between them. The CDR3 here is CSVAGRRNTEAFF. CDR3 sequence (DNA): TGCAGCGTTGCTGGCAGGCGCAACACTGAAGCTTTCTTT.

V gene TRBV9 combines with J gene TRBJ2-7; maybe TRBD1 (7 bases). CDR1 and CDR2 from the germline V gene are SGDLS and YYNGEE. V was clipped by 2 bases and J by 2 bases, with 17 bases between them. The CDR3 runs 16 residues. The CDR3 DNA sequence: TGTGCCAGCAGCGTCGGTAACAGGGGAGGCACCTACGAGCAGTACTTC. Translating gives CASSVGNRGGTYEQYF.

The rearrangement joins TRBV7-2 to TRBJ1-4; D is undetermined. CDR1 and CDR2 (germline): SGHTA, FQGNSA. The CDR3 is 16 amino acids. V was pared by 5 bases and J by 0 bases, with 13 bases between. CDR3 in DNA: TGTGCCAGCAGCGCGACAAGGATTGCAACTAATGAAAAACTGTTTTTT. Protein sequence: CASSATRIATNEKLFF. Filled out from reference TRBV7-2 and TRBJ1-4, the complete variable domain reads GAGVSQSPSNKVTEKGKDVELRCDPISGHTALYWYRQSLGQGLEFLIYFQGNSAPDKSGLPSDRFSAERTGGSVSTLTIQRTQQEDSAVYLCASSATRIATNEKLFFGSGTQLSVL.

The chain carries TRBV7-3 and TRBJ2-5; TRBD2 matches 9 bases. The CDR3 loop spans 13 amino acids. Trimming at V came to 3 bases and at J to 5 bases, leaving 1 base not matched to a gene. Germline assignment: CDR1 SGHTA and CDR2 FQGTGA. DNA for the CDR3: TGTGCCAGCAGCTTCACTAGCGGGGAGACCCAGTACTTC. Translation: CASSFTSGETQYF.

The gene calls are TRBV7-3 and TRBJ1-2; unclear D gene. Trimming left V 1 base short and J 4 bases short, with 10 bases between. There are 14 residues in the CDR3. Germline V gives CDR1 SGHTA, CDR2 FQGTGA. CDR3 residues: CASSLSGSSYGYTF. The DNA of the CDR3 is TGTGCCAGCAGCTTAAGCGGCAGTAGCTATGGCTACACCTTC.

The chain employs TRBV29-1 and TRBJ2-7; tentatively, D is TRBD1 (6 bases). Trimming took off 7 bases at V and 2 bases at J, with 15 bases between the two ends. Germline V gene sequence: CDR1 SQVTM, CDR2 ANQGSEA. The CDR3 contains 13 residues. For the CDR3, the DNA is TGCAGCGCCTCGACGACAGGCCCCTACGAGCAGTACTTC. This translates into CSASTTGPYEQYF.

V is TRBV5-6 and J is TRBJ1-2; perhaps TRBD1 as D (5 bases). CDR1 is SGHDT and CDR2 is YYEEEE in the germline V gene. This CDR3 region has 12 residues. Deletions cut 3 bases from V and 8 bases from J, with 11 bases between. The CDR3 DNA follows: TGTGCCAGCAGCTACACAGGATACGGCTACACCTTC. Translated, it gives CASSYTGYGYTF.

This sequence joins TRBV18 and TRBJ2-4; 9 bases match TRBD2. Germline lookup yields CDR1 KGHSH and CDR2 LQKENI. This CDR3 comprises 14 residues. V was pared by 5 bases and J by 3 bases, with 2 bases of the junction left unmatched. The CDR3 sequence: CASSAGGGKNIQYF. The DNA for the CDR3 is TGTGCCAGCTCAGCGGGAGGGGGCAAAAACATTCAGTACTTC.